This T cell receptor (beta chain) derives from a study of lymphopenia after photon versus proton radiotherapy (dated by TCRdb to between 2017 and 2020). Regarding the complete study: Photon and proton radiation therapy were compared by the study for their immunological effects in patients with gastrointestinal tumors who developed high-grade lymphopenia. The cohort included 20 patients with gastrointestinal tumors who developed lymphopenia after receiving either photon or proton therapy. The goal of the study was to characterize the differences between the two radiation modalities in how they affect the immune system.

Trimming accounts for 6 bases at V and 5 bases at J, while the number of junction bases matched to no gene is 3. The CDR3 sequence holds 13 residues, the cysteine and phenylalanine included. Only the CDR3 part of the read is kept: 39 bases, read in frame from the first base. The germline V gene (reference sequence) specifies MNHEY as CDR1 and SMNVEV as CDR2. A remark on this clone: This clone's antigen is unknown. No qualities accompany the bases; no much larger clone lies one base away.

Broader findings and caveats from the paper: Across the cohort, a larger post-nadir drop in TCR diversity was inversely correlated with overall survival time among patients who died. Proton-treated patients stayed relatively stable during treatment, while photon-treated patients lost naive T cells and TCR diversity and gained effector/memory populations. The survival association was assessed only in patients who died, and the authors presented better survival with proton therapy as a possibility rather than a demonstrated result. After the lymphocyte count nadir, photon-treated repertoires showed oligoclonal expansion, especially of CD8+ Temra cells, which drove the drop in diversity.

Library construction relied on the immunoSEQ multiplex PCR assay. Alongside multiparametric flow cytometry, deep sequencing of rearranged TCR beta loci was used to profile the T cell repertoires. The table comes from immuneACCESS by way of TCRdb, which keeps in-frame sequences with V and J called. Part of the clones is missing from these tables; in studies checked, under half for an unresolved V gene and the rest for unknown reasons. The sample yields roughly 25,000 clones; more than 75% were counted once. The ten largest clones represent 0.81% of the sample. The chain was built from TRBV27 and TRBJ1-2, with 10 bases aligning to TRBD1. The clonotype comes from a woman aged 45-65 years with cholangiocarcinoma. The source was peripheral blood, collected from a patient treated with photon-based radiotherapy. For the CDR3, the sequence is CASSDRGQYGYTF. The sequenced DNA: TGTGCCAGCAGCGACAGGGGGCAATATGGCTACACCTTC.